Below, one T cell receptor (beta chain) is given with its context. The target antigen is unknown. The PCR employed 60 Vbeta primers together with 13 Jbeta primers. Some clones are missing from TCRdb's copy, which holds only in-frame ones; the method was immunoSEQ multiplex PCR. Altogether roughly 95,000 clones are present, approximately 85% being singletons, with the ten largest covering about 3.7%. The source of the sample is a study of cytomegalovirus exposure and HLA in healthy donors. Notes on the study in general: Upon later analysis, TCR association rates were observed to vary by HLA locus, being highest for DRB1 and lowest for HLA-C. Presence/absence analyses assumed roughly uniform sequencing depth across donors, which may not hold.

V lost 6 bases and J lost 6; bases outside the gene matches: 4. Germline V gene lookup returns CDR1 MNHNY and CDR2 SVGAGI (reference sequence). The CDR3 consists of 13 residues. The chain links TRBV6-6 to TRBJ2-2; 7 positions match TRBD1. The sample comprised PBMCs. The TCR was taken from a man aged 30-40 years in good health and CMV-seropositive. CDR3: CASRTQGPGELFF. The CDR3 DNA reads as TGTGCCAGCAGGACACAGGGGCCCGGGGAGCTGTTTTTT.